These 28 T cell receptor beta chains were all obtained from the same sample, sequenced in a study of OX40 agonist ivuxolimab in advanced cancers. Assay used: immunoSEQ multiplex PCR; TCRdb lists only in-frame clones, some missing. Here the sample spans tens of thousands of clones, over 60% being singletons. Sequenced here: CD4+ or CD8+ T cells sorted from blood, sampled in a trial of the OX40 agonist ivuxolimab. All receptors derive from an adult with an advanced solid tumor such as melanoma, head and neck, liver or kidney cancer.

The V call is TRBV5-1, the J call TRBJ2-5, with D perhaps matching TRBD2 (6 bases). Germline assignment: CDR1 SGHRS and CDR2 YFSETQ. The CDR3 length is 14 residues. Trimming cost V 6 bases and J 2 bases, with 14 bases left between them. Written as DNA, the CDR3 is TGCGCCAGCACTGGCGGGACGACTCAAGAGACCCAGTACTTC. It encodes CASTGGTTQETQYF.

The chain joins TRBV6-6 to TRBJ2-3, with 8 bases that match TRBD2. J gave up 1 base and V 7 bases, and 4 bases lay outside the gene matches. This CDR3 contains 14 residues. Germline lookup yields CDR1 MNHNY and CDR2 SVGAGI (reference sequence). The CDR3 sequence is CASTGGAGTDTQYF. CDR3 coding DNA: TGTGCCAGCACCGGGGGGGCCGGCACAGATACGCAGTATTTT.

V and J are TRBV6-5 and TRBJ1-6, with TRBD1 identical over 9 bases. V lost 8 bases, J lost 9 bases, and 5 bases stayed unmatched. The CDR3 has 13 amino acids. Germline values: CDR1 MNHEY, CDR2 SVGAGI. The CDR3 here is CASRDRETSPLHF. The CDR3 DNA sequence: TGTGCCAGCCGGGACAGGGAGACTTCACCCCTCCACTTT.

CDR3 region: CASSPVRRVSGTGELFF. The CDR3 DNA follows: TGTGCCAGCTCACCAGTCCGCAGGGTTTCGGGCACCGGGGAGCTGTTTTTT. The chain combines TRBV18 with TRBJ2-2, with D tentatively TRBD1 (5 bases). In germline, CDR1 is KGHSH, CDR2 LQKENI. Trimming cost V 2 bases and J 4 bases, with 17 bases left between them. CDR3 length: 17 amino acids.

The chain joins TRBV2 to TRBJ2-1; the match to TRBD2 covers 8 bases. In germline, CDR1 is SNHLY, CDR2 FYNNEI. This CDR3 comprises 14 residues. With V trimmed by 5 bases and J by 2 bases, 2 bases remained unmatched. DNA of the CDR3: TGTGCCAGCAGTTATAGCGGGGCCTACAATGAGCAGTTCTTC. Its translation: CASSYSGAYNEQFF.

This clone has only a few counts. The chain combines TRBV25-1 with TRBJ2-1; D is uncertain. V was shortened by 2 bases and J by 8 bases, with 16 bases between the two germline ends. The CDR3 totals 15 residues. Germline values: CDR1 MGHDK, CDR2 SYGVNS. This CDR3 reads CASSEVSRVFDEQFF. The CDR3 region has the DNA TGTGCCAGCAGTGAAGTATCGCGTGTTTTCGATGAGCAGTTCTTC.

This clone was seen only a few times. V usage is TRBV6-1 and J usage is TRBJ1-6; D unclear. Trimming removed 0 bases from V and 3 bases from J, with 9 bases in between. This CDR3 spans 16 amino acids. CDR1 is MNHNS, CDR2 SASEGT, per germline. CDR3 in amino acids: CASSEAVTIYNSPLHF. The CDR3 DNA reads as TGTGCCAGCAGTGAAGCGGTGACCATCTATAATTCACCCCTCCACTTT.

The rearrangement uses TRBV7-9 and TRBJ2-1; a possible D gene is TRBD2 (5 bases). This CDR3 contains 17 residues. Per the germline V gene, CDR1 is SEHNR and CDR2 is FQNEAQ (reference sequence). V was trimmed by 5 bases and J by 2 bases, leaving 19 bases between them. The CDR3 loop reads CASSPLPTAGTYNEQFF. As DNA, the CDR3 is TGTGCCAGCAGCCCGTTACCCACCGCGGGCACCTACAATGAGCAGTTCTTC.

This chain uses TRBV19 with TRBJ2-5; tentative D call: TRBD2 (5 bases). Germline assignment: CDR1 LNHDA and CDR2 SQIVND (reference sequence). The CDR3 totals 13 residues. Trimming removed 7 bases from V and 9 bases from J, with 18 bases in between. CDR3 DNA sequence: TGTGCCAGTAAGGATTTACTAGAGGAGGCCCAGTACTTC. It translates to CASKDLLEEAQYF.

V usage is TRBV28 and J usage is TRBJ1-3, with D perhaps TRBD1 (6 bases). Germline-derived CDR1 and CDR2 are MDHEN and SYDVKM. V gave up 8 bases and J gave up 4 bases, with 18 bases separating them. The CDR3 runs 15 residues. In DNA form, the CDR3 reads TGTGCCAGCGGGGAGATTTCAGGGGTCGGAAACACCATATATTTT. Protein: CASGEISGVGNTIYF.

The rearrangement links TRBV6-4 to TRBJ2-1; perhaps TRBD1 as D (6 bases). Trimming pared 4 bases from V and 7 bases from J, leaving 17 bases between. The CDR3 contains 15 residues. Germline-derived CDR1 and CDR2 are MRHNA and SNTAGT. CDR3 residues: CASSVLGAGENEQFF. CDR3 bases: TGTGCCAGCAGTGTTTTAGGGGCAGGGGAGAATGAGCAGTTCTTC.

The chain links TRBV10-3 to TRBJ1-6; 10 bases match TRBD1. Losses at the gene ends were 6 bases for V and 9 bases for J; bases not matched to a gene: 5. This CDR3 is built from 14 residues. From germline, CDR1 is ENHRY and CDR2 SYGVKD. The CDR3: CAISPGQGSSPLHF. For the CDR3, the DNA is TGTGCCATCAGCCCGGGACAGGGGTCTTCACCCCTCCACTTT.

V is TRBV2 and J is TRBJ1-6, with 9 bases fitting TRBD1. The J segment lost 10 bases and the V segment lost 7 bases, leaving 14 bases of the junction unmatched. The CDR3 has 16 residues. Germline CDR1 SNHLY, CDR2 FYNNEI. This chain's CDR3 is CASNPIPRQGESPLHF. The CDR3 bases are TGTGCCAGCAACCCTATACCCCGACAGGGGGAATCACCCCTCCACTTT.

V gene TRBV20-1 combines with J gene TRBJ2-1, with D unresolved. Germline lookup yields CDR1 DFQATT and CDR2 SNEGSKA (reference sequence). V lost 6 bases to trimming and J lost 6 bases, with 9 bases between them. The CDR3 loop spans 11 amino acids. The CDR3 DNA sequence: TGCAGTGCCCGGAAGGCCAATGAGCAGTTCTTC. Its translation is CSARKANEQFF.

The V call is TRBV2, the J call TRBJ2-7, with 11 bases matching TRBD1. From germline, CDR1 is SNHLY and CDR2 FYNNEI. The CDR3 spans 12 residues. The V segment lost 6 bases and the J segment 6 bases; nucleotides outside the gene matches: 1. DNA for the CDR3: TGTGCCAGCAGGGACAGGGGGCCCGAGCAGTACTTC. Encoded protein: CASRDRGPEQYF.

This chain connects TRBV19 to TRBJ2-5; tentative D call: TRBD1 (5 bases). CDR3 length: 13 amino acids. The V end was cut by 5 bases, the J end by 2 bases, with 9 bases between. Per the germline V gene, CDR1 is LNHDA and CDR2 is SQIVND (reference sequence). CDR3 nucleotides: TGTGCCAGTAGTCCTCAGGGTCAAGAGACCCAGTACTTC. Protein product: CASSPQGQETQYF. The whole variable domain, filled in from reference TRBV19 and TRBJ2-5, reads DGGITQSPKYLFRKEGQNVTLSCEQNLNHDAMYWYRQDPGQGLRLIYYSQIVNDFQKGDIAEGYSVSREKKESFPLTVTSAQKNPTAFYLCASSPQGQETQYFGPGTRLLVL.

The chain has TRBV9 and TRBJ1-4, with TRBD1 identical over 9 bases. V trimming: 3 bases; J trimming: 8 bases; junction bases outside the gene matches: 5. This CDR3 has 14 amino acids. Germline assignment: CDR1 SGDLS and CDR2 YYNGEE. As DNA, the CDR3 is TGTGCCAGCAGCGATTTGGACAGGGGAGAAAAACTGTTTTTT. It specifies CASSDLDRGEKLFF.

This clone occurred a few times. This chain joins TRBV5-1 and TRBJ2-7; a possible D gene is TRBD1 (5 bases). V was shortened by 0 bases and J by 1 base, with 14 bases between the two germline ends. Germline lookup yields CDR1 SGHRS and CDR2 YFSETQ. There are 16 residues in the CDR3. This CDR3 reads CASSLARVGKSYEQYF. In nucleotides, the CDR3 is TGCGCCAGCAGCTTGGCCAGGGTCGGAAAATCCTACGAGCAGTACTTC.

The chain carries TRBV18 and TRBJ1-5; TRBD1 matches 10 bases. Looked up from germline, CDR1 is KGHSH and CDR2 is LQKENI. With V trimmed by 4 bases and J by 7 bases, 7 bases remained unmatched. The length of the CDR3 is 15 residues. The CDR3 loop reads CASSQDRGRGQPQHF. The CDR3 region has the DNA TGTGCCAGCTCACAAGACAGGGGGCGCGGACAGCCCCAGCATTTT. Full variable domain (remainder filled in from reference TRBV18 and TRBJ1-5): NAGVMQNPRHLVRRRGQEARLRCSPMKGHSHVYWYRQLPEEGLKFMVYLQKENIIDESGMPKERFSAEFPKEGPSILRIQQVVRGDSAAYFCASSQDRGRGQPQHFGDGTRLSIL.

This chain joins TRBV19 and TRBJ2-6; D might be TRBD1 (5 bases). The V end lost 3 bases, the J end lost 4 bases, and 10 bases lay between the germline ends. From germline, CDR1 is LNHDA and CDR2 SQIVND (reference sequence). The CDR3 loop spans 15 amino acids. The CDR3 loop is CASSITRAGANVLTF. The CDR3 nucleotides read TGTGCCAGTAGTATTACCAGGGCAGGGGCCAACGTCCTGACTTTC.

The rearrangement links TRBV30 to TRBJ2-7, with TRBD1 matching 9 bases. Germline CDR1 and CDR2: GTSNPN and SVGIG (reference sequence). The V segment lost 4 bases and the J segment 4 bases; nucleotides outside the gene matches: 5. This CDR3 comprises 13 residues. The CDR3 DNA reads as TGTGCCTGGAAAGTACAGGGGGCTTACGAGCAGTACTTC. Its protein product is CAWKVQGAYEQYF.

The V call is TRBV5-4, the J call TRBJ1-1; no clear D. The CDR3 contains 16 residues. Per the germline V gene, CDR1 is SGHNT and CDR2 is YYREEE (reference sequence). The ends were cut back, 2 bases at V and 0 bases at J, with 14 bases in the middle. The CDR3, as DNA: TGTGCCAGCAGCTTAGGATTCAGTTTGGTGAACACTGAAGCTTTCTTT. It encodes CASSLGFSLVNTEAFF.

This clone showed up just a few times. The rearrangement links TRBV5-1 to TRBJ2-2, with TRBD2 identical over 10 bases. V was clipped by 0 bases and J by 4 bases; unmatched bases: 9. The CDR3 runs to 18 residues. Per germline, CDR1 SGHRS and CDR2 YFSETQ. The CDR3 bases are TGCGCCAGCAGCTTGGCCCAAGCGGGGGGGACTCGCACCGGGGAGCTGTTTTTT. Its protein is CASSLAQAGGTRTGELFF.

As concerns this clone: This CDR3 is also generated by other DNA sequences in the sample. This chain links TRBV5-1 with TRBJ2-5; 9 nucleotides line up with TRBD2. The CDR3 contains 15 residues. Germline V gene data show CDR1 as SGHRS and CDR2 as YFSETQ. The J segment lost 4 bases and the V segment lost 1 base, leaving 5 bases of the junction unmatched. The CDR3 DNA follows: TGCGCCAGCAGCTTGCGGGCGGGGGGGCGAGAGACCCAGTACTTC. Translating it yields CASSLRAGGRETQYF. Drawing the rest from reference TRBV5-1 and TRBJ2-5, the complete variable domain is KAGVTQTPRYLIKTRGQQVTLSCSPISGHRSVSWYQQTPGQGLQFLFEYFSETQRNKGNFPGRFSGRQFSNSRSEMNVSTLELGDSALYLCASSLRAGGRETQYFGPGTRLLVL.

J is TRBJ1-2 and V is TRBV10-3; 7 bases are a match to TRBD1. V lost 6 bases to trimming and J lost 7 bases; unmatched junction nucleotides: 8. Germline CDR1 ENHRY, CDR2 SYGVKD. The CDR3 is 13 amino acids. The CDR3 DNA is TGTGCCATCAGAATAACAGGGGTCGGTGGCTACACCTTC. Protein sequence: CAIRITGVGGYTF.

This clone was detected only once. The chain uses TRBV19 and TRBJ1-5, with 7 bases fitting TRBD1. V lost 9 bases and J lost 0; bases outside the gene matches: 14. The CDR3 length is 17 residues. Germline CDR1 is LNHDA and CDR2 is SQIVND (reference sequence). Here the CDR3 DNA reads TGTGCCAGCAAATGGACAGGAGGGATTTATAGCAATCAGCCCCAGCATTTT. This sequence encodes CASKWTGGIYSNQPQHF.

This clone was detected once. CDR3 sequence: CASSTGTGVLGQPQHF. The CDR3 DNA is TGTGCCAGCAGCACCGGGACAGGGGTTCTCGGGCAGCCCCAGCATTTT. V usage is TRBV5-5 and J usage is TRBJ1-5, with 10 bases lining up with TRBD1. The CDR3 runs 16 residues. The ends lost 4 bases at V and 7 bases at J; junction bases unmatched: 11. The V gene's germline CDR1 is SGHKS and CDR2 YYEKEE (reference sequence). The variable domain in full, completed from reference TRBV5-5 and TRBJ1-5, reads DAGVTQSPTHLIKTRGQQVTLRCSPISGHKSVSWYQQVLGQGPQFIFQYYEKEERGRGNFPDRFSARQFPNYSSELNVNALLLGDSALYLCASSTGTGVLGQPQHFGDGTRLSIL.

This clone occurred once. The rearrangement joins TRBV27 to TRBJ2-7, with 7 bases fitting TRBD1. The CDR3 is 12 residues long. Germline loops: CDR1 MNHEY, CDR2 SMNVEV (reference sequence). V dropped 6 bases and J dropped 9; count of bases not matched to a gene: 8. The CDR3 coding sequence is TGTGCCAGCAGCACAGACAGGGCCGGGCAGTACTTC. It specifies CASSTDRAGQYF.